The sequence of this T cell receptor (beta chain) was determined in a study of graft-versus-host responses after intestinal transplantation. Study details: All of the recipients had induction that used anti-thymocyte globulin, then tacrolimus and steroids for approximately 3 years. Notes on the study in general: Ileal or blood samples showed some GvH clones first, and such clones were also found in recipient marrow.

The CDR3 is 15 amino acids. Trimming removed 4 bases at V and 5 bases at J, with 14 bases between. Per the germline V gene, CDR1 is MGHRA and CDR2 is YSYEKL. As concerns this clone: The antigen is unknown.

Here immunoSEQ multiplex PCR was the method, and the copy in TCRdb shows in-frame clones only, minus some. The sample has 40,000 to 45,000 clones, about 95% seen once; the top ten hold almost 0.55%. The TCR was taken from a human donor who was the organ donor for an intestinal transplant. This material consisted of unstimulated CD8+ T cells sorted from spleen or lymph node cells, taken before transplant. The chain uses TRBV4-1 and TRBJ1-4; D is undetermined. DNA for the CDR3: TGCGCCAGCAGCCCTGTGGAGTCCTCCAATGAAAAACTGTTTTTT. Protein product: CASSPVESSNEKLFF.